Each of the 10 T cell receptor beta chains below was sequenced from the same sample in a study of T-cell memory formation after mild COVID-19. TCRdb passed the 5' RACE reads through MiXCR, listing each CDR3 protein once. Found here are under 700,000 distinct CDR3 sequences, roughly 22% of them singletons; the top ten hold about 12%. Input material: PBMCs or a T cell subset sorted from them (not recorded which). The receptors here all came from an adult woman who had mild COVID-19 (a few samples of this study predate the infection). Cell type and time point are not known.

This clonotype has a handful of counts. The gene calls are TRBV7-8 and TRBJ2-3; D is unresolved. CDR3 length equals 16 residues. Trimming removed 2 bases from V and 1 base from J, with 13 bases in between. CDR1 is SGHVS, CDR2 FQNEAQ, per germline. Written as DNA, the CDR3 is TGTGCCAGCAGCTTACTCCGACTTCCCGGCACAGATACGCAGTATTTT. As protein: CASSLLRLPGTDTQYF.

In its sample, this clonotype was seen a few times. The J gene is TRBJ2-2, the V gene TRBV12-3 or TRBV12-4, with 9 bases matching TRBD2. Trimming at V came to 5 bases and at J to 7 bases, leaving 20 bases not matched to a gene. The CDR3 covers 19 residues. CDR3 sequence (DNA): TGTGCCAGCAGTACACGGCCCTGGGGCGGGGGGGCCCGAGTCGGGGAGCTGTTTTTT. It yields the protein CASSTRPWGGGARVGELFF.

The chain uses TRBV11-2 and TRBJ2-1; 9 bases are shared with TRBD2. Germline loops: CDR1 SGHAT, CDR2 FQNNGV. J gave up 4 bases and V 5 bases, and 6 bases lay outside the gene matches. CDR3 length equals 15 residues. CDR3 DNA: TGTGCCAGCAGCGACGTAGCGGGGGCGTACAATGAGCAGTTCTTC. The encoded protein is CASSDVAGAYNEQFF.

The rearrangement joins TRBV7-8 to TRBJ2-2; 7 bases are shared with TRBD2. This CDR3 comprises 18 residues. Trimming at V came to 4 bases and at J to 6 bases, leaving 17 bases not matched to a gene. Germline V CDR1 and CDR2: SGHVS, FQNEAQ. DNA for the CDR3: TGTGCCAGCAGCTCGGTGAGGGAGGGCTATCGTCGGCCCGGGGAGCTGTTTTTT. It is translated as CASSSVREGYRRPGELFF. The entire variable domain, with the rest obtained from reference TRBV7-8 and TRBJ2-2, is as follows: GAGVSQSPRYKVAKRGQDVALRCDPISGHVSLFWYQQALGQGPEFLTYFQNEAQLDKSGLPSDRFFAERPEGSVSTLKIQRTQQEDSAVYLCASSSVREGYRRPGELFFGEGSRLTVL.

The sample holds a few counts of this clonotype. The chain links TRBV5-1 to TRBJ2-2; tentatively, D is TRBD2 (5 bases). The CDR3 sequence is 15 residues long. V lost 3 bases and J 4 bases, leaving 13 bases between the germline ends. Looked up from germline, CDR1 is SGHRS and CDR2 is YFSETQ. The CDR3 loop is CASSSFLAGTGELFF. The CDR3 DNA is TGCGCCAGCAGCTCCTTTCTAGCAGGCACCGGGGAGCTGTTTTTT.

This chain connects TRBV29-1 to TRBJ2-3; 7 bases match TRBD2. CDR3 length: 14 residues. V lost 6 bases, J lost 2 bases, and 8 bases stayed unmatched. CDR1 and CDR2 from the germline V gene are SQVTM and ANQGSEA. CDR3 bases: TGCAGCGTAAGTGGGGACTACTACACAGATACGCAGTATTTT. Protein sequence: CSVSGDYYTDTQYF.

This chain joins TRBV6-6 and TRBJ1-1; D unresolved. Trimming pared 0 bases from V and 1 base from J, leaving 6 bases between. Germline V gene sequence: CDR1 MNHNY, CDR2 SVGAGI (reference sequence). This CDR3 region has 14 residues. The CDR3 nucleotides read TGTGCCAGCAGTTACTCGTCAGCGAACACTGAAGCTTTCTTT. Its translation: CASSYSSANTEAFF.

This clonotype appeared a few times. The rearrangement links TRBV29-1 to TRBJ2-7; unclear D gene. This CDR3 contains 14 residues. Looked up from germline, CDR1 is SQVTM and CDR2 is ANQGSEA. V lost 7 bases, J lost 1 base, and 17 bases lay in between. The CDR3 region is CSAKPRGRSYEQYF. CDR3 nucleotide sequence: TGCAGCGCAAAACCCAGAGGCAGATCCTACGAGCAGTACTTC.

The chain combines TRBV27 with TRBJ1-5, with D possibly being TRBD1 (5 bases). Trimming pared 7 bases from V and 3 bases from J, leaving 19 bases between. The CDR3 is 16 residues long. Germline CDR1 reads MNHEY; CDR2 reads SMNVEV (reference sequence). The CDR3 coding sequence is TGTGCCAGCATGGGCCAAGGGACGTACTCCAATCAGCCCCAGCATTTT. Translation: CASMGQGTYSNQPQHF.

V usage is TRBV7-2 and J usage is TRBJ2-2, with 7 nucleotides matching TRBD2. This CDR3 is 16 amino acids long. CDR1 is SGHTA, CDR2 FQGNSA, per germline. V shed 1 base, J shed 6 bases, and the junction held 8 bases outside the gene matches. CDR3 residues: CASSLVAREMAGELFF. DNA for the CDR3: TGTGCCAGCAGCTTAGTAGCGCGGGAGATGGCCGGGGAGCTGTTTTTT.